This TCR beta chain was sequenced for a study of blood T cell repertoires in COVID-19. Source study methods: Amplification of reference gene primers was used by the study to estimate nucleated cell counts. Sequencing was performed with immunoSEQ multiplex PCR; in TCRdb, only in-frame clones are kept and a portion is missing. V, J and clone size derive from that table, while D and trimming were established from the DNA sequence. The repertoire holds 60,000 to 70,000 clones, with roughly 81% as singletons. The table lists this clone with a count of one. The material sequenced was peripheral blood. The clonotype comes from a man aged 80 or over with acute or convalescent COVID-19.

CDR3 sequence: CASSYDRVEAEAFF. CDR3 nucleotide sequence: TGTGCCAGCAGTTACGACAGGGTTGAAGCTGAAGCTTTCTTT. This chain links TRBV6-5 with TRBJ1-1; 7 positions agree with TRBD1. The germline CDR1 and CDR2 sequences are MNHEY and SVGAGI. The CDR3 covers 14 residues. Unmatched junction bases numbered 6, after V lost 2 bases and J lost 6 bases.